What follows are 25 T cell receptor beta chains derived from one specimen sequenced in a study of T cell repertoires in cytomegalovirus infection. TCRdb reanalysed the reads using MiXCR and keeps one entry per CDR3 protein. Among about 220,000 distinct CDR3 sequences, 38% were seen once, and the ten largest hold roughly three fifths. Their cognate antigens are unknown. The sample here was CD8+ T cells from cultured PBMCs, taken from culture after CMV antigen stimulation. The receptors were sampled from a human donor in good health (CMV status not recorded). Some clones in this sample may be carry-over from other donors' samples.

CDR3 sequence (DNA): TGTGCCAGCAGCTTAGGGACGGGAAGACCCTACGAGCAGTACTTC. This codes for CASSLGTGRPYEQYF. This rearrangement joins TRBV7-9 to TRBJ2-7; tentative D call: TRBD2 (5 bases). The V end was cut by 1 base, the J end by 2 bases, with 12 bases between. The CDR3 is 15 amino acids. Germline loops: CDR1 SEHNR, CDR2 FQNEAQ (reference sequence). The entire variable domain, with the rest obtained from reference TRBV7-9 and TRBJ2-7, is as follows: DTGVSQNPRHKITKRGQNVTFRCDPISEHNRLYWYRQTLGQGPEFLTYFQNEAQLEKSRLLSDRFSAERPKGSFSTLEIQRTEQGDSAMYLCASSLGTGRPYEQYFGPGTRLTVT.

The chain is built from TRBV7-9 and TRBJ1-5; unclear D gene. Trimming cost V 6 bases and J 6 bases, with 9 bases left between them. The CDR3 runs to 12 residues. Germline V gene lookup returns CDR1 SEHNR and CDR2 FQNEAQ (reference sequence). The DNA for the CDR3 is TGTGCCAGCAGTCCCGGAAGTCAGCCCCAGCATTTT. It yields the protein CASSPGSQPQHF.

The genes are TRBV4-2 and TRBJ2-3; 8 bases are shared with TRBD1. With V trimmed by 10 bases and J by 4 bases, 7 bases remained unmatched. The CDR3 has 13 amino acids. CDR1 is LGHNA and CDR2 is YNFKEQ in the germline V gene. The DNA for the CDR3 is TGTGCCAACCTGGCAGGGGGCGCAGATACGCAGTATTTT. This gives the protein CANLAGGADTQYF.

V usage is TRBV20-1 and J usage is TRBJ2-7; no definite D call. The CDR3 is 12 amino acids. Trimming left V 3 bases short and J 2 bases short, with 8 bases between. Germline CDR1 is DFQATT and CDR2 is SNEGSKA (reference sequence). CDR3 region: CSARPGTYEQYF. The CDR3 DNA reads TGCAGTGCTAGGCCCGGTACCTACGAGCAGTACTTC.

This clonotype was detected a few times. This chain connects TRBV12-5 to TRBJ2-1; D is perhaps TRBD1 or TRBD2 (5 bases each). CDR3 length: 12 amino acids. Germline values: CDR1 LGHNT, CDR2 FRNRAP. The V end was cut by 5 bases, the J end by 16 bases, with 18 bases between. The CDR3 nucleotides read TGTGCTAGTGGTCCGGGGACGGTCTTGGATTTCTTC. Its translation is CASGPGTVLDFF.

The gene calls are TRBV4-3 and TRBJ1-1; no clear D gene. V was pared by 2 bases and J by 6 bases, with 10 bases between. Per germline, CDR1 LGHNA and CDR2 YSLEER. There are 13 residues in the CDR3. CDR3 protein: CASSQSRRAEAFF. CDR3 nucleotide sequence: TGCGCCAGCAGCCAAAGCCGCCGCGCTGAAGCTTTCTTT.

Comment on this clonotype: An end of the junction differs from the germline gene, which may be a read error. The chain has TRBV7-6 and TRBJ1-5; no firm D call. The CDR3 sequence is 14 residues long. Germline V gives CDR1 SGHVS, CDR2 FNYEAQ. The CDR3 DNA reads as TGTGCAAGCAGTCTGGGGTACGTCAATCGCCCCCAGCATTTT. This gives the protein CASSLGYVNRPQHF.

The rearrangement links TRBV30 to TRBJ1-1, with D uncertain. Germline loops: CDR1 GTSNPN, CDR2 SVGIG (reference sequence). This CDR3 has 14 residues. Deletions cut 4 bases from V and 1 base from J, with 13 bases between. The CDR3 DNA is TGTGCCTGGACCCTGGTCACGGAGAACACTGAAGCTTTCTTT. This sequence encodes CAWTLVTENTEAFF.

The chain joins TRBV6-1 to TRBJ2-2; D unresolved. CDR3 length: 12 residues. Germline values: CDR1 MNHNS, CDR2 SASEGT. V dropped 7 bases and J dropped 3 bases, with 6 bases sitting between them. The DNA for the CDR3 is TGTGCCAGCACTACCTACACCGGGGAGCTGTTTTTT. Its protein is CASTTYTGELFF.

The genes are TRBV6-5 and TRBJ2-3; no clear D. With 0 bases removed from V and 0 bases from J, the gap between germline ends came to 1 base. The CDR3 is 13 residues long. Germline-derived CDR1 and CDR2 are MNHEY and SVGAGI. The CDR3 here is CASSYSSTDTQYF. CDR3 nucleotides: TGTGCCAGCAGTTACTCCAGCACAGATACGCAGTATTTT.

This clonotype was recorded a few times. V gene TRBV27 combines with J gene TRBJ2-2; 9 bases map to TRBD2. CDR1 is MNHEY, CDR2 SMNVEV, per germline (reference sequence). The CDR3 extends over 17 amino acids. V lost 4 bases, J lost 6 bases, and 12 bases stayed unmatched. For the CDR3, the DNA is TGTGCCAGCAGTTGGAATAGCGGGAGAGCGGACGCCGGGGAGCTGTTTTTT. Its translation is CASSWNSGRADAGELFF.

V is TRBV2 and J is TRBJ2-1, with D tentatively TRBD1 or TRBD2 (5 bases each). The CDR3 runs 16 residues. Germline V gene data show CDR1 as SNHLY and CDR2 as FYNNEI. V was shortened by 6 bases and J by 6 bases, with 21 bases between the two germline ends. The CDR3 DNA reads as TGTGCCAGCAGCCCGCTTAAATCGGGGCGAGGCAATGAGCAGTTCTTC. Its translation is CASSPLKSGRGNEQFF. The full variable domain, its missing parts supplied by reference TRBV2 and TRBJ2-1, is EPEVTQTPSHQVTQMGQEVILRCVPISNHLYFYWYRQILGQKVEFLVSFYNNEISEKSEIFDDQFSVERPDGSNFTLKIRSTKLEDSAMYFCASSPLKSGRGNEQFFGPGTRLTVL.

The V gene is TRBV7-9, the J gene TRBJ1-1; D is uncertain. The germline V gene encodes CDR1 SEHNR and CDR2 FQNEAQ (reference sequence). V shed 7 bases and J shed 0 bases, with 15 bases lying between them. This CDR3 is 15 amino acids long. The CDR3 loop reads CASTLGRGMNTEAFF. The CDR3 DNA sequence: TGTGCCAGCACCCTAGGCCGGGGTATGAACACTGAAGCTTTCTTT. Variable domain in full (rest from reference TRBV7-9 and TRBJ1-1): DTGVSQNPRHKITKRGQNVTFRCDPISEHNRLYWYRQTLGQGPEFLTYFQNEAQLEKSRLLSDRFSAERPKGSFSTLEIQRTEQGDSAMYLCASTLGRGMNTEAFFGQGTRLTVV.

This clonotype is a singleton in its sample. The rearrangement joins TRBV5-1 to TRBJ1-1; D possibly corresponds to TRBD1 (6 bases). Trimming removed 4 bases from V and 0 bases from J, with 10 bases in between. This CDR3 comprises 14 residues. Germline-derived CDR1 and CDR2 are SGHRS and YFSETQ. The CDR3 DNA follows: TGCGCCAGCAGCCCCCGGGACATGAACACTGAAGCTTTCTTT. Its protein is CASSPRDMNTEAFF.

This clonotype was recorded a few times. The chain is built from TRBV7-9 and TRBJ1-1; TRBD1 agrees at 7 bases. This CDR3 has 15 amino acids. CDR1 and CDR2 (germline): SEHNR, FQNEAQ (reference sequence). The J segment lost 0 bases and the V segment lost 5 bases, leaving 6 bases of the junction unmatched. The CDR3 is CASSQGGPLNTEAFF. The CDR3 DNA reads as TGTGCCAGCAGCCAAGGGGGCCCCTTGAACACTGAAGCTTTCTTT.

The rearrangement joins TRBV20-1 to TRBJ2-3, with D uncertain. This CDR3 comprises 15 residues. Trimming shortened V by 3 bases and J by 3 bases, and 16 bases separated the two germline ends. Germline lookup yields CDR1 DFQATT and CDR2 SNEGSKA (reference sequence). CDR3 DNA: TGCAGTGCTAGTTCGTGGCCCCGAGGAACAGATACGCAGTATTTT. Translation gives CSASSWPRGTDTQYF.

In the case of this clonotype: This may be a read error, as it is one base from a much larger clone. The genes are TRBV7-6 and TRBJ2-7; the match to TRBD1 covers 10 bases. With V trimmed by 4 bases and J by 6 bases, 6 bases remained unmatched. CDR3 size: 14 residues. Germline CDR1 reads SGHVS; CDR2 reads FNYEAQ. CDR3 sequence reads: CASSSGQGSSEQYF. The CDR3 DNA reads TGTGCCAGCAGCTCGGGACAGGGGTCGTCCGAGCAGTACTTC.

This clonotype came up a few times. This chain uses TRBV7-3 with TRBJ2-2; D unclear. The CDR3 contains 15 residues. V was trimmed by 5 bases and J by 3 bases, leaving 13 bases between them. Germline assignment: CDR1 SGHTA and CDR2 FQGTGA. The CDR3 loop is CASSPGVDHTGELFF. The CDR3 DNA is TGTGCCAGCAGCCCCGGTGTGGACCACACCGGGGAGCTGTTTTTT. Complete variable domain (other parts from reference TRBV7-3 and TRBJ2-2): GAGVSQTPSNKVTEKGKYVELRCDPISGHTALYWYRQSLGQGPEFLIYFQGTGAADDSGLPNDRFFAVRPEGSVSTLKIQRTERGDSAVYLCASSPGVDHTGELFFGEGSRLTVL.

The CDR3 bases are TGTGCCAGCAGCTACCGACAGGGAGATGAGCAGTTCTTC. Translation: CASSYRQGDEQFF. The J gene is TRBJ2-1, the V gene TRBV7-6, with TRBD1 matching over 7 bases. The CDR3 spans 13 residues. CDR1 is SGHVS, CDR2 FNYEAQ, per germline. The V gene end was trimmed by 4 bases and the J gene end by 8 bases; junction bases not matched to a gene: 5.

The chain carries TRBV4-2 and TRBJ2-3, with 7 bases identical to TRBD2. This CDR3 has 16 residues. The V segment lost 1 base and the J segment 2 bases; nucleotides outside the gene matches: 6. Germline CDR1 is LGHNA and CDR2 is YNFKEQ. In DNA form, the CDR3 reads TGTGCCAGCAGCCAAGGGGCTAGCGGAATCACAGATACGCAGTATTTT. This translates into CASSQGASGITDTQYF.

The J gene is TRBJ1-4, the V gene TRBV28, with 7 bases aligning to TRBD1. CDR3 length equals 14 residues. The trim removed 5 bases at V and 4 bases at J, leaving 4 bases unmatched. Germline values: CDR1 MDHEN, CDR2 SYDVKM. CDR3 in DNA: TGTGCCAGCAGTCGACAGGGATATAATGAAAAACTGTTTTTT. Residues: CASSRQGYNEKLFF.

V gene TRBV12-3 or TRBV12-4 combines with J gene TRBJ2-2, with 8 positions matching TRBD1. This CDR3 region has 15 residues. The J segment lost 7 bases and the V segment lost 2 bases, leaving 6 bases of the junction unmatched. As DNA, the CDR3 is TGTGCCAGCAGTTTACAGGGGGCTGGGCGCGGGGAGCTGTTTTTT. Its translation: CASSLQGAGRGELFF.

The chain has TRBV5-1 and TRBJ2-1; unclear D gene. The CDR3 contains 15 residues. Germline CDR1 is SGHRS and CDR2 is YFSETQ. Trimming pared 0 bases from V and 0 bases from J, leaving 7 bases between. CDR3 coding DNA: TGCGCCAGCAGCTTGGCCAGTATCTCCTACAATGAGCAGTTCTTC. This encodes CASSLASISYNEQFF.

The genes are TRBV11-2 and TRBJ2-3; 9 bases match TRBD2. CDR1 and CDR2 (germline): SGHAT, FQNNGV. Trimming removed 0 bases from V and 1 base from J; junction bases left unmatched: 8. There are 18 residues in the CDR3. This chain's CDR3 is CASSLDPQRGVGTDTQYF. The CDR3, as DNA: TGTGCCAGCAGCTTAGATCCTCAGCGGGGGGTCGGCACAGATACGCAGTATTTT.

This clonotype has more than one count but fewer than ten. The rearrangement links TRBV7-9 to TRBJ2-3; no definite D call. This CDR3 has 14 amino acids. V shed 4 bases and J shed 9 bases, with 17 bases lying between them. CDR1 is SEHNR and CDR2 is FQNEAQ in the germline V gene (reference sequence). The CDR3 reads CASSSYGPLDTQYF. The CDR3, as DNA: TGTGCCAGCAGCTCGTACGGTCCGTTGGACACGCAGTATTTT.